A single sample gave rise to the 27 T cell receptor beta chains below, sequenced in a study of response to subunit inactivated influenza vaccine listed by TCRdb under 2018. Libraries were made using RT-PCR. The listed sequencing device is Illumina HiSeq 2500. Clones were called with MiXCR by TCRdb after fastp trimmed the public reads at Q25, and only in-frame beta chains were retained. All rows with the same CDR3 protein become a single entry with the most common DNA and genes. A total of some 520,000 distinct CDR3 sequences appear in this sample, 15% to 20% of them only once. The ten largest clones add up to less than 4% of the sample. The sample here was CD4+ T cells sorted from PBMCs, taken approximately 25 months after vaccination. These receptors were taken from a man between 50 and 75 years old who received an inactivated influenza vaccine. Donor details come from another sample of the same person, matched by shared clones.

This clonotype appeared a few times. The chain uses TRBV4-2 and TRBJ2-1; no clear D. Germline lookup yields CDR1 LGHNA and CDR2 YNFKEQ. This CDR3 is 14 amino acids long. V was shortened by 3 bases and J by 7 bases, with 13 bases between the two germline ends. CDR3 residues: CASSHDRTGNEQFF. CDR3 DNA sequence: TGTGCCAGCAGCCACGATAGGACCGGGAATGAGCAGTTCTTC.

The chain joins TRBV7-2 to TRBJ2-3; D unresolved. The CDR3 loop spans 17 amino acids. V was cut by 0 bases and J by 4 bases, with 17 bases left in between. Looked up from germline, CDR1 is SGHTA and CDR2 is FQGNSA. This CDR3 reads CASSLAAGSSGSDTQYF. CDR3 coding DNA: TGTGCCAGCAGCTTAGCGGCAGGATCTAGTGGGTCAGATACGCAGTATTTT. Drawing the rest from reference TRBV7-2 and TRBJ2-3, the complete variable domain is GAGVSQSPSNKVTEKGKDVELRCDPISGHTALYWYRQSLGQGLEFLIYFQGNSAPDKSGLPSDRFSAERTGGSVSTLTIQRTQQEDSAVYLCASSLAAGSSGSDTQYFGPGTRLTVL.

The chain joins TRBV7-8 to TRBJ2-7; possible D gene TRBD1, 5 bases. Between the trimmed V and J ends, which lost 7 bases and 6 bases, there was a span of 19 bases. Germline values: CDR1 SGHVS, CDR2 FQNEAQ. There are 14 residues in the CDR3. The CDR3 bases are TGTGCCAGCATCTACAGGAATTTGTGGGGCGAGCAGTACTTC. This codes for CASIYRNLWGEQYF.

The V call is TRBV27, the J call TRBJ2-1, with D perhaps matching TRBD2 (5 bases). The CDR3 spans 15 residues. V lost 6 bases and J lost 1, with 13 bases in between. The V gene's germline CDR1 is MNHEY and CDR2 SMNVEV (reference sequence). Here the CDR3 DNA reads TGTGCCAGCAGCCGGGCGGGTCCGTCCTACAATGAGCAGTTCTTC. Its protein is CASSRAGPSYNEQFF.

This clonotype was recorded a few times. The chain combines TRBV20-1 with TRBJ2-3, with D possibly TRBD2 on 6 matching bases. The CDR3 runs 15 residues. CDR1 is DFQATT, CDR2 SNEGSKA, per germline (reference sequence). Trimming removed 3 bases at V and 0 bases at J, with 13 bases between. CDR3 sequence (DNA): TGCAGTGCTAGTGTGGCGGGATTTAGCACAGATACGCAGTATTTT. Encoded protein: CSASVAGFSTDTQYF.

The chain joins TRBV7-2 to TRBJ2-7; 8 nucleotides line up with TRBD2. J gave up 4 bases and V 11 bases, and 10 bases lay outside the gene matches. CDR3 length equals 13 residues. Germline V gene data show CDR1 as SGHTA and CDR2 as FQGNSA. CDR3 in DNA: TGTGCCGCCAGAAGCGGGAGCTTGTACGAGCAGTACTTC. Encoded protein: CAARSGSLYEQYF. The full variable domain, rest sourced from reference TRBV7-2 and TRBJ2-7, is GAGVSQSPSNKVTEKGKDVELRCDPISGHTALYWYRQSLGQGLEFLIYFQGNSAPDKSGLPSDRFSAERTGGSVSTLTIQRTQQEDSAVYLCAARSGSLYEQYFGPGTRLTVT.

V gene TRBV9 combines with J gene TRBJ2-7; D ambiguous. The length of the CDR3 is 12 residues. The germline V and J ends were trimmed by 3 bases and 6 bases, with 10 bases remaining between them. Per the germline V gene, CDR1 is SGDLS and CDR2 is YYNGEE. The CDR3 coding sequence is TGTGCCAGCAGCGCGGTGTGGGGCGAGCAGTACTTC. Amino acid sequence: CASSAVWGEQYF.

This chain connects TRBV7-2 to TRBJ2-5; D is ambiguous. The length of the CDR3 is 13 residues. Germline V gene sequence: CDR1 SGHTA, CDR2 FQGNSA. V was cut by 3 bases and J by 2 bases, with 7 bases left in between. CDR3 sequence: CASSFRWQETQYF. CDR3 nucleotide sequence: TGTGCCAGCAGCTTTCGCTGGCAAGAGACCCAGTACTTC.

CDR3 nucleotide sequence: TGCGCCAGCAGCCCGACAACTAGCACAGATACGCAGTATTTT. It is translated as CASSPTTSTDTQYF. The genes are TRBV4-3 and TRBJ2-3; D call uncertain. V was trimmed by 4 bases and J by 0 bases, leaving 8 bases between them. CDR1 and CDR2 (germline): LGHNA, YSLEER. The CDR3 sequence is 14 residues long.

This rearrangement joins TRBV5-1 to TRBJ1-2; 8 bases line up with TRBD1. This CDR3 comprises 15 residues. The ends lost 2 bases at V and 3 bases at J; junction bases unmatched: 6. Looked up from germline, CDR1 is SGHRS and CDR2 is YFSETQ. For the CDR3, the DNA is TGCGCCAGCAGCTTAGTAGGACAGGGTTACTATGGCTACACCTTC. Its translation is CASSLVGQGYYGYTF. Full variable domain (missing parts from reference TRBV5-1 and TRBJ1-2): KAGVTQTPRYLIKTRGQQVTLSCSPISGHRSVSWYQQTPGQGLQFLFEYFSETQRNKGNFPGRFSGRQFSNSRSEMNVSTLELGDSALYLCASSLVGQGYYGYTFGSGTRLTVV.

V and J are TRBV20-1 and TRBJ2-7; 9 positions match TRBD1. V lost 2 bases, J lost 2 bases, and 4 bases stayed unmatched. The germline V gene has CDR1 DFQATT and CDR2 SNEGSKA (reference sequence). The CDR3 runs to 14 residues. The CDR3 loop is CSARKGQGPYEQYF. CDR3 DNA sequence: TGCAGTGCTAGAAAGGGACAGGGTCCCTACGAGCAGTACTTC.

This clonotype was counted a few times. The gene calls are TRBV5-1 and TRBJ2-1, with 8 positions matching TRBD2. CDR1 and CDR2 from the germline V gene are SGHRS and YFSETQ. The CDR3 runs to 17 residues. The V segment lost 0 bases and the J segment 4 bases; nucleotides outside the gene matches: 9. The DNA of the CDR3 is TGCGCCAGCAGCTTGGAGGGCAGCGGGGGCATATACAATGAGCAGTTCTTC. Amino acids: CASSLEGSGGIYNEQFF.

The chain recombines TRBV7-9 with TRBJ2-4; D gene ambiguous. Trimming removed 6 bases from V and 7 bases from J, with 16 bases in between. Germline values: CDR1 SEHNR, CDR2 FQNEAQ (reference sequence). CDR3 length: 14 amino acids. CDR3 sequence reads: CASSQDNPGNIQYF. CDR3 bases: TGTGCCAGCAGTCAAGACAACCCCGGGAACATTCAGTACTTC.

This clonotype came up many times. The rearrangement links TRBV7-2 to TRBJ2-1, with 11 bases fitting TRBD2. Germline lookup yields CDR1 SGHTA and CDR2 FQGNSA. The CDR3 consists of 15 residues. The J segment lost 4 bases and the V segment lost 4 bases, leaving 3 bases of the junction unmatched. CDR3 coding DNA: TGTGCCAGCAGCTCGACTAGCGGGACGTACAATGAGCAGTTCTTC. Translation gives CASSSTSGTYNEQFF.

The CDR3 spells CASTGVSYEQYF. The CDR3 DNA sequence: TGTGCCAGCACCGGAGTATCCTACGAGCAGTACTTC. V is TRBV6-2 or TRBV6-3 and J is TRBJ2-7; no reliable D call. The CDR3 consists of 12 residues. Germline values: CDR1 MNHEY, CDR2 SVGEGT. The germline V and J ends were trimmed by 7 bases and 1 base, with 8 bases remaining between them.

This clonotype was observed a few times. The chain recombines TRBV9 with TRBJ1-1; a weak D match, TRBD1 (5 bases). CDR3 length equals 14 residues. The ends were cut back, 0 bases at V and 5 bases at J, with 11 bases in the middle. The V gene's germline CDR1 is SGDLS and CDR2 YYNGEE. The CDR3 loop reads CASSVVSGWTEAFF. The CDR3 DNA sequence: TGTGCCAGCAGCGTAGTTTCAGGGTGGACTGAAGCTTTCTTT.

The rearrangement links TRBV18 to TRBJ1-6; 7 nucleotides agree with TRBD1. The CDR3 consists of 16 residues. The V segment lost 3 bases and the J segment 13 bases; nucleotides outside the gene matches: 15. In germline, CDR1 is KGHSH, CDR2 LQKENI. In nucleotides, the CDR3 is TGTGCCAGCTCACCTTCGACAGGGAACACCGGACGGCCCCTCCACTTT. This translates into CASSPSTGNTGRPLHF.

This chain's CDR3 is CASSVRGQRGFVFGELFF. CDR3 bases: TGTGCCAGCAGTGTAAGGGGTCAGCGGGGGTTCGTGTTCGGGGAGCTGTTTTTT. The chain has TRBV2 and TRBJ2-2; 8 bases fit TRBD2. Looked up from germline, CDR1 is SNHLY and CDR2 is FYNNEI. The CDR3 totals 18 residues. V dropped 4 bases and J dropped 7; count of bases not matched to a gene: 17.

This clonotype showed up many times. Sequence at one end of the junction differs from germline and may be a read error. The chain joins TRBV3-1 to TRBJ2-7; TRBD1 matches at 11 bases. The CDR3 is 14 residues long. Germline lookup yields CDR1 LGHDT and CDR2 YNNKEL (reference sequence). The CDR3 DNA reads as TGCGCCAGCAGCTTGGGGACAGGGGGCTACGAGCAGTACTTC. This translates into CASSLGTGGYEQYF.

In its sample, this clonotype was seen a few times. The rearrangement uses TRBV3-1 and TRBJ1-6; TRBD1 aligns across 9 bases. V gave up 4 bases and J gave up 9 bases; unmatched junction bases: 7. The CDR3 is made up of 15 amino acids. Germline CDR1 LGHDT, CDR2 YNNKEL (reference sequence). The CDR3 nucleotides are TGTGCCAGCAGCCTCCGGACAGGGGTTGGTTCACCCCTCCACTTT. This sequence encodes CASSLRTGVGSPLHF.

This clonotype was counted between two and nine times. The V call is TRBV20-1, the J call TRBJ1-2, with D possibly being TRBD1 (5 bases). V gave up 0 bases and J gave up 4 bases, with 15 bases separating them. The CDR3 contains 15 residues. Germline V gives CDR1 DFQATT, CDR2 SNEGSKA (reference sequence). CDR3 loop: CSAREGRGMGYGYTF. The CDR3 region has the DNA TGCAGTGCTAGAGAGGGGAGGGGAATGGGCTATGGCTACACCTTC.

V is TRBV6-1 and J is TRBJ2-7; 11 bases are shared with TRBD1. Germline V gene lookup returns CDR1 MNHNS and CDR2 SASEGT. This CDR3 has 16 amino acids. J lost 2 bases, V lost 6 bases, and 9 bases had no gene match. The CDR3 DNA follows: TGTGCCAGCAGCCATATACCGGGACAGGGGGCCTACGAGCAGTACTTC. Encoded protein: CASSHIPGQGAYEQYF.

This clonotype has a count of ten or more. CDR3 amino acids: CASSLQGDGYTF. CDR3 DNA: TGCGCCAGCAGCTTACAGGGAGATGGCTACACCTTC. The V call is TRBV5-1, the J call TRBJ1-2; TRBD1 might be the D (6 bases). The CDR3 length is 12 residues. CDR1 is SGHRS, CDR2 YFSETQ, per germline. Trimming cost V 2 bases and J 6 bases, with 8 bases left between them.

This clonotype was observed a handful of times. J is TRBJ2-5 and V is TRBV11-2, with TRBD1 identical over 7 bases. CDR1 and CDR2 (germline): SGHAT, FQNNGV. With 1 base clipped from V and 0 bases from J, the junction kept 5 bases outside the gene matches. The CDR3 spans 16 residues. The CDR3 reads CASSLAGQMYQETQYF. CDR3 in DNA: TGTGCCAGCAGCTTAGCGGGACAGATGTACCAAGAGACCCAGTACTTC.

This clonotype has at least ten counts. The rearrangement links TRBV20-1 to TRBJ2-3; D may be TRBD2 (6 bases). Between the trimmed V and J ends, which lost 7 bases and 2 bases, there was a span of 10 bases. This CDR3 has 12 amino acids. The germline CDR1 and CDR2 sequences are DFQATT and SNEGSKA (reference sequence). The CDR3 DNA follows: TGCAGTGACGGGGGACCCACAGATACGCAGTATTTT. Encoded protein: CSDGGPTDTQYF.

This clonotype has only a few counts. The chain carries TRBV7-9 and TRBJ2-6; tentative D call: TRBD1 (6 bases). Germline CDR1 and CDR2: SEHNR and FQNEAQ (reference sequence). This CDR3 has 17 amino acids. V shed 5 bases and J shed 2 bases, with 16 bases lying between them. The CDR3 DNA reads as TGTGCCAGCAGCCCCGGACAGTTGAAAACTGGGGCCAACGTCCTGACTTTC. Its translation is CASSPGQLKTGANVLTF.

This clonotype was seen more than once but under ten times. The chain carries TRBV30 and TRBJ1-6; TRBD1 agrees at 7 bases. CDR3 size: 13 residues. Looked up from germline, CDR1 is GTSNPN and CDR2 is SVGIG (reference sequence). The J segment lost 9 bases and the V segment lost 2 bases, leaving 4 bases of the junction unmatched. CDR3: CAWSYRGGSPLHF. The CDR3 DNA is TGTGCCTGGAGTTACAGGGGTGGTTCACCCCTCCACTTT. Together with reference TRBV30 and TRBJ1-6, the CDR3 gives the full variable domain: SQTIHQWPATLVQPVGSPLSLECTVEGTSNPNLYWYRQAAGRGLQLLFYSVGIGQISSEVPQNLSASRPQDRQFILSSKKLLLSDSGFYLCAWSYRGGSPLHFGNGTRLTVT.